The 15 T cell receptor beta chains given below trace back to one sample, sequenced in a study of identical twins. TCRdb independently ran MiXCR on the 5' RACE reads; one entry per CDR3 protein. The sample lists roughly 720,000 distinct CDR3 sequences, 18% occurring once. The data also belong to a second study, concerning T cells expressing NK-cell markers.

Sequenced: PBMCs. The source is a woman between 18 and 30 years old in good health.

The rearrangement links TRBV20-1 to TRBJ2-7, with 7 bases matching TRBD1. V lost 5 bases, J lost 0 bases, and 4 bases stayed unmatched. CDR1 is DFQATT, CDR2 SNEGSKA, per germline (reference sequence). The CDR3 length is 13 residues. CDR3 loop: CSAGDSNSYEQYF. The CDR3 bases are TGCAGTGCTGGGGACAGTAACTCCTACGAGCAGTACTTC.

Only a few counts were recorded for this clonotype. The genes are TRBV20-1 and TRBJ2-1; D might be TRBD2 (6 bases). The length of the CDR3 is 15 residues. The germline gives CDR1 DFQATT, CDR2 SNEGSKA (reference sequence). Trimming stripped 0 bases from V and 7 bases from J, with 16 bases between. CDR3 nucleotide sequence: TGCAGTGCTAGAGATCTACTAGCAGGAGGGAATGAGCAGTTCTTC. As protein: CSARDLLAGGNEQFF.

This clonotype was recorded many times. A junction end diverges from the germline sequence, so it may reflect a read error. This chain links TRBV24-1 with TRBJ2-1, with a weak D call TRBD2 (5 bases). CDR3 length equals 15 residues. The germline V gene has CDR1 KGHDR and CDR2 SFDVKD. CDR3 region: CATSDPGSSSNEQFF. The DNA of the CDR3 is TGTGCCACCAGTGACCCGGGATCTTCCTCCAATGAGCAGTTCTTC.

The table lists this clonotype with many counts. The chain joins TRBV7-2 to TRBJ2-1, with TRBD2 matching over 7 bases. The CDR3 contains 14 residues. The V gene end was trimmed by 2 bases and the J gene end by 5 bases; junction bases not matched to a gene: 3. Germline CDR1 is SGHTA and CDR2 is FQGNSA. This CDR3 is CASSLRLADNEQFF. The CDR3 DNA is TGTGCCAGCAGCTTACGGCTAGCGGACAATGAGCAGTTCTTC.

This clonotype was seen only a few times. The CDR3 protein is CASSFRGILGEQYF. CDR3 sequence (DNA): TGTGCCAGCAGTTTCAGGGGAATCCTCGGGGAGCAGTACTTC. The chain combines TRBV12-3 or TRBV12-4 with TRBJ2-7; perhaps TRBD1 as D (6 bases). The CDR3 extends over 14 amino acids. The ends were cut back, 3 bases at V and 7 bases at J, with 16 bases in the middle.

The CDR3 DNA reads as TGCAGTGCTGCCGGGACTAGCGGGAGTAGGGCAGATACGCAGTATTTT. Translating it yields CSAAGTSGSRADTQYF. J is TRBJ2-3 and V is TRBV20-1, with 14 positions matching TRBD2. V gave up 5 bases and J gave up 4 bases; unmatched junction bases: 8. Germline assignment: CDR1 DFQATT and CDR2 SNEGSKA (reference sequence). This CDR3 region has 16 residues.

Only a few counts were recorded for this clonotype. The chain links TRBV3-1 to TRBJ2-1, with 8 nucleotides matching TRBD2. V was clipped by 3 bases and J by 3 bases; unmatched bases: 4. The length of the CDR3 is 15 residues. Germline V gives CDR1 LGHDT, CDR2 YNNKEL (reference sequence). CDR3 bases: TGTGCCAGCAGCCATGCCGGGACTAGCTACAATGAGCAGTTCTTC. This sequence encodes CASSHAGTSYNEQFF.

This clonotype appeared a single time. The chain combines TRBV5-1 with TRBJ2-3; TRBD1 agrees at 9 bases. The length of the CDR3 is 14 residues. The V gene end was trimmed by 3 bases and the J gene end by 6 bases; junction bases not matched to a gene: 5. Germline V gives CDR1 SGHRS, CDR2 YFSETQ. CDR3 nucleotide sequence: TGCGCCAGCAGCTGGGACAGGGATTTGGATACGCAGTATTTT. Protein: CASSWDRDLDTQYF. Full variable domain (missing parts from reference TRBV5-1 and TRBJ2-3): KAGVTQTPRYLIKTRGQQVTLSCSPISGHRSVSWYQQTPGQGLQFLFEYFSETQRNKGNFPGRFSGRQFSNSRSEMNVSTLELGDSALYLCASSWDRDLDTQYFGPGTRLTVL.

The CDR3 protein is CASSLLPGQGTPQPQHF. CDR3 coding DNA: TGTGCCAGCAGCTTACTCCCGGGGCAGGGGACCCCTCAGCCCCAGCATTTT. This chain joins TRBV7-8 and TRBJ1-5; D may be TRBD1 (6 bases). CDR1 is SGHVS, CDR2 FQNEAQ, per germline. Trimming left V 2 bases short and J 6 bases short, with 20 bases between. This CDR3 spans 17 amino acids.

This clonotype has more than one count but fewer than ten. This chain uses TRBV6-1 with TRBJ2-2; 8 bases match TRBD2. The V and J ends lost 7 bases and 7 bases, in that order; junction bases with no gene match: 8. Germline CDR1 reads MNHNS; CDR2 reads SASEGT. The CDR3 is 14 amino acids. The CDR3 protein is CASMRVAGYGELFF. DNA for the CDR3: TGTGCCAGCATGAGGGTAGCGGGGTACGGGGAGCTGTTTTTT.

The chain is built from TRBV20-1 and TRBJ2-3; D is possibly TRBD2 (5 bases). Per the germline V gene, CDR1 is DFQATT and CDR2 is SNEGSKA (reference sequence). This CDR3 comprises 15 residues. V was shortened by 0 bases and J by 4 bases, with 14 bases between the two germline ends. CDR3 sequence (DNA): TGCAGTGCTAGAGATCCTGCGGGTCCCGCAGATACGCAGTATTTT. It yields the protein CSARDPAGPADTQYF.

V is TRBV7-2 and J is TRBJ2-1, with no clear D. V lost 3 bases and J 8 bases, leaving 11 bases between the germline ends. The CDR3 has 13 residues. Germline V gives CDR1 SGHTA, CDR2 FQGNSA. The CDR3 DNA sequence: TGTGCCAGCAGCTTCCAAGCTAGGGATGAGCAGTTCTTC. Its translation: CASSFQARDEQFF.

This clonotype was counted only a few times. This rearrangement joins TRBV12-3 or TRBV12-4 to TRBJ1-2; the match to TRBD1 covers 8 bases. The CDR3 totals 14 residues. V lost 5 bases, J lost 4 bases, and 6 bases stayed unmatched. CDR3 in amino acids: CASSGGTGSYGYTF. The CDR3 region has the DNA TGTGCCAGCAGTGGTGGGACAGGCTCCTATGGCTACACCTTC.

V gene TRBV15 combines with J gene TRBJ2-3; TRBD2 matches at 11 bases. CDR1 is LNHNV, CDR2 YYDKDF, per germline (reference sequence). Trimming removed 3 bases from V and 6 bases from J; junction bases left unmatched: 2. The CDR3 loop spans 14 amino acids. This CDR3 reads CATSRRTSGDTQYF. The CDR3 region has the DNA TGTGCCACCAGCAGGCGGACTAGCGGGGATACGCAGTATTTT.

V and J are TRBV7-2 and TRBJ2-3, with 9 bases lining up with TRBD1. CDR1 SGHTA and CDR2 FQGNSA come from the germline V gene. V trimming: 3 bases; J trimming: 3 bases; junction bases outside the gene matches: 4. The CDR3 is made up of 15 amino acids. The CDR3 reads CASSFGTGYTDTQYF. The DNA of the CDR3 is TGTGCCAGCAGCTTTGGGACAGGGTATACAGATACGCAGTATTTT. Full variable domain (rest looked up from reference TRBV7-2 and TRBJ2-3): GAGVSQSPSNKVTEKGKDVELRCDPISGHTALYWYRQSLGQGLEFLIYFQGNSAPDKSGLPSDRFSAERTGGSVSTLTIQRTQQEDSAVYLCASSFGTGYTDTQYFGPGTRLTVL.